Listed below are T cell receptor beta chains from one sample, sequenced in a study of cytomegalovirus exposure and HLA in healthy donors. Using immunoSEQ multiplex PCR, the repertoire was profiled, and TCRdb retains in-frame clones only, with some absent. Of under 200,000 clones in the sample, about 80% were seen once. The specimen was PBMCs. The receptors originated from a woman aged 45-59 years in good health and CMV-seronegative. Each CDR3 is given with its conserved first and last residue. D genes are given only for firm matches. The size field is filled for only some rows; it gives once, few, many or a size class.

>TRBV6-4|.|.|TRBJ2-1
TGTGCCAGCAGTGACCAGCTAGCTTCGGATGAGCAGTTCTTC
CASSDQLASDEQFF
>TRBV11-2|.|.|TRBJ2-5
TGTGCCAGCGCAGGACCAGCAGGGGAGACCCAGTACTTC
CASAGPAGETQYF
>TRBV5-8|TRBD2|.|TRBJ2-1
TGTGCCAGCAGCTTGATACTAGCGGTCTACAATGAGCAGTTCTTC
CASSLILAVYNEQFF
>TRBV9|.|.|TRBJ2-2
TGTGCCAGCAGCGTAGACATCTTAAGCACCGGGGAGCTGTTTTTT
CASSVDILSTGELFF
>TRBV4-2|.|.|TRBJ2-7
TGTGCCAGCAGCCCGAACAGGGACCCAGAGCAGTACTTC
CASSPNRDPEQYF
>TRBV21-1|.|few|TRBJ2-7
TGTGCCAGCAGCAAAGTAGCGGGCAGGCCCATCTACGAGCAGTACTTC
CASSKVAGRPIYEQYF
>TRBV10-3|TRBD1|.|TRBJ2-1
TGTGCCATCAGTGAGTTGGGCGACAGGGGCAATGAGCAGTTCTTC
CAISELGDRGNEQFF
>TRBV2|.|.|TRBJ1-1
TGTGCCAGCATCCGAGGGGAGGGTACTGAAGCTTTCTTT
CASIRGEGTEAFF
>TRBV27|TRBD1|.|TRBJ1-1
TGTGCCAGCAGTAGACAGGGGAACACTGAAGCTTTCTTT
CASSRQGNTEAFF
>TRBV6-1|.|.|TRBJ2-3
TGTGCCAGCAGTGAAGCCCCAGGGACTAGCACAGATACGCAGTATTTT
CASSEAPGTSTDTQYF
>TRBV4-3|.|once|TRBJ1-2
TGCGCCAGCAGCCAAGAACAGGGCTATGGCTACACCTTC
CASSQEQGYGYTF
>TRBV5-4|.|.|TRBJ2-5
TGTGCCAGCAGCCCGGAGGAGGCGGAGACCCAGTACTTC
CASSPEEAETQYF
>TRBV19|.|.|TRBJ2-2
TGTGCGGCGGGGACCGGGGAGCTGTTTTTT
CAAGTGELFF
>TRBV18|.|.|TRBJ1-1
TGTGCCAGCTCACGTCAGGATTCTGGTGAAGCTTTCTTT
CASSRQDSGEAFF
>TRBV5-1|TRBD1|.|TRBJ1-1
TGCGCCAGCAGCTTGGGGGACAGGGGATTGACTGAAGCTTTCTTT
CASSLGDRGLTEAFF
>TRBV6-1|TRBD2|.|TRBJ2-7
TGTGCCAGCAGGAATAGCGGGAGGGCCGGGGACGAGCAGTACTTC
CASRNSGRAGDEQYF
>TRBV7-9|.|once|TRBJ1-2
TGTGCCAGCAGCTACATGGGGCCAGTTGGGTCTGGCTACACCTTC
CASSYMGPVGSGYTF
>TRBV10-3|TRBD1|few|TRBJ1-5
TGTGCCATCAGTGAGAATACAGGGGGCGCAAATCAGCCCCAGCATTTT
CAISENTGGANQPQHF
>TRBV7-9|.|once|TRBJ2-1
TGTGCCAGCAGATTCTCACAGGGTTCAGCGGATTTCTCTGAGCAGTTCTTC
CASRFSQGSADFSEQFF
>TRBV27|.|.|TRBJ2-7
TGTGCCAGCAGTTTATGGGTGGGGACAACCACCTACGAGCAGTACTTC
CASSLWVGTTTYEQYF
>TRBV4-3|.|.|TRBJ2-1
TGCGCCAGCAGCCACCAGTCACTTGAGGGTATTTCACACCATACTTACAATGAGCAGTTCTTC
CASSHQSLEGISHHTYNEQFF
>TRBV15|TRBD2|.|TRBJ2-1
TGTGCCACCAGCAGGGAAACTAGCGCCTCCTACAATGAGCAGTTCTTC
CATSRETSASYNEQFF
>TRBV27|.|.|TRBJ2-1
TGTGCCAGCATTAGTTCGGGTGGAGAGCAGTTCTTC
CASISSGGEQFF
>TRBV28|.|.|TRBJ2-2
TGTGCCAGCAGTTTCGGGTTCGCGAACACCGGGGAGCTGTTTTTT
CASSFGFANTGELFF
>TRBV2|TRBD1|.|TRBJ2-3
TGTGCCGGGGGACAGTCCCAGTTATTTGGCGCAGATACGCAGTATTTT
CAGGQSQLFGADTQYF
>TRBV5-1|TRBD1|.|TRBJ1-6
TGCGCCAGCAGCTTGGGTGGGACAGGGGAAGAGGCCCTCCACTTT
CASSLGGTGEEALHF
>TRBV19|TRBD2|.|TRBJ2-2
TGTGCCACCCAGAGCGGGAGGGTTGGAACCGGGGAGCTGTTTTTT
CATQSGRVGTGELFF
>TRBV7-2|.|.|TRBJ2-2
TGTGCCAGCAGCTTCGAGGCCCCCGGGGAGCTGTTTTTT
CASSFEAPGELFF
>TRBV5-4|TRBD2|once|TRBJ2-1
TGTGCCAGCAGCACCGAGCGGGGTTACAATGAGCAGTTCTTC
CASSTERGYNEQFF
>TRBV5-5|.|.|TRBJ1-6
TGTGCCAGCAGCTTGGGGCAGAATTATAATTCACCCCTCCACTTT
CASSLGQNYNSPLHF
>TRBV7-2|.|.|TRBJ2-7
TGTGCCAGCAGCTTGGGGCTCGAACCCTCCTACGAGCAGTACTTC
CASSLGLEPSYEQYF
>TRBV28|TRBD2|.|TRBJ2-7
TGTGCCAGCAGTTTAGGTCTAGCGGGGTCCTCCTACGAGCAGTACTTC
CASSLGLAGSSYEQYF
>TRBV11-2|TRBD1|.|TRBJ1-5
TGTGCCAGCAGTACAGGGGGTAGCAATCAGCCCCAGCATTTT
CASSTGGSNQPQHF
>TRBV28|.|.|TRBJ1-1
TGTGCCAGCACTCTGACAGGAGAAGCTTTCTTT
CASTLTGEAFF
>TRBV6-5|.|few|TRBJ1-2
TGTGCCAGCAGCCAACAGGGCTTCGGTGGCTACACCTTC
CASSQQGFGGYTF
>TRBV7-2|.|.|TRBJ2-7
TGTGCCAGCAGCTTAGCCCAGGGGTATACCTACGAGCAGTACTTC
CASSLAQGYTYEQYF